A selection of T cell receptor beta chains follows, all from one sample in a study of T cells in Graves' hyperthyroidism and ophthalmopathy. Each CDR3 protein is one row after TCRdb ran MiXCR on the multiplex PCR reads. The table shows 660,000 or so distinct CDR3 sequences, with over 40% occurring only once. The sequenced sample was peripheral blood or thyroid tissue (not recorded which). The origin of the receptors is an adult man with Graves' disease, either hyperthyroidism or ophthalmopathy (not recorded which). The CDR3 runs from the conserved cysteine through the conserved F or W. D genes are given only for firm matches. Clone size is not always given. Where it is, it says once, few, many or a class for expanded clones.

14 TRBJ2-2 few . TRBV10-1 CASSDLESTGELFF TGCGCCAGCAGTGATCTTGAGAGTACCGGGGAGCTGTTTTTT
16 TRBJ1-3 . . TRBV15 CATRFTERTDGNTIYF TGTGCCACCCGATTCACGGAACGGACAGATGGAAACACCATATATTTT
18 TRBJ2-7 . TRBD2 TRBV20-1 CSASPSGRDLRLLYEQYF TGCAGTGCTAGCCCTAGCGGGAGGGACTTACGTCTTCTATACGAGCAGTACTTC
15 TRBJ2-2 . . TRBV5-1 CASSLATINTGELFF TGCGCCAGCAGCTTGGCGACTATCAACACCGGGGAGCTGTTTTTT
15 TRBJ1-1 . TRBD1 TRBV6-1 CASSYYNRGPTEAFF TGTGCCAGCAGTTACTATAACAGGGGGCCCACTGAAGCTTTCTTT
13 TRBJ2-7 many . TRBV2 CASSERLSYEQYF TGTGCCAGCAGTGAACGCCTTTCCTACGAGCAGTACTTC
13 TRBJ1-1 once TRBD1 TRBV29-1 CSWQGQGGTEAFF TGCAGCTGGCAGGGACAGGGAGGCACTGAAGCTTTCTTT
13 TRBJ2-7 many . TRBV5-1 CASSLDVEDEQYF TGCGCCAGCAGCTTGGATGTCGAGGACGAGCAGTACTTC
14 TRBJ2-1 . TRBD2 TRBV7-3 CASSTSGTYNEQFF TGTGCCAGCAGCACTAGCGGCACCTACAATGAGCAGTTCTTC
13 TRBJ1-2 few . TRBV12-3/TRBV12-4 CASRRTEDYGYTF TGTGCCAGCAGAAGGACAGAGGACTATGGCTACACCTTC
14 TRBJ1-6 . . TRBV7-2 CASRGWSDNSPLHF TGTGCCAGCAGAGGTTGGTCGGATAATTCACCCCTCCACTTT
13 TRBJ1-1 . . TRBV2 CASVTPQATEAFF TGTGCCAGCGTTACACCCCAGGCGACTGAAGCTTTCTTT
15 TRBJ2-7 . TRBD2 TRBV2 CVSSLAGRPSYEQYF TGTGTCAGCAGCTTAGCGGGACGGCCCTCCTACGAGCAGTACTTC
16 TRBJ1-5 . . TRBV7-9 CASSQATGGVNQPQHF TGCGCCAGCAGCCAAGCGACGGGAGGTGTGAATCAGCCCCAGCATTTT
13 TRBJ1-3 . . TRBV29-1 CSVEGVSGNTIYF TGCAGCGTAGAGGGGGTCTCTGGAAACACCATATATTTT
14 TRBJ2-7 . . TRBV6-6 CASRRGTGDYEQYF TGTGCCAGCAGGAGGGGGACGGGCGACTACGAGCAGTACTTC
14 TRBJ2-7 many TRBD2 TRBV7-9 CASSLGLRAYEQYF TGTGCCAGCAGCCTGGGACTACGAGCTTACGAGCAGTACTTC
15 TRBJ1-1 . . TRBV10-3 CAISESVDGSTEAFF TGTGCCATCAGTGAGTCGGTGGACGGGAGCACTGAAGCTTTCTTT
12 TRBJ2-7 . . TRBV2 CASSQGRSEQYF TGTGCCAGCAGCCAAGGGAGATCCGAGCAGTACTTC
13 TRBJ1-2 many TRBD1 TRBV24-1 CATSESTGDGYTF TGTGCCACCAGTGAAAGCACAGGGGACGGCTACACCTTC
15 TRBJ1-4 many . TRBV25-1 CASSEYRGVNEKLFF TGTGCCAGCAGTGAATATCGGGGGGTTAATGAAAAACTGTTTTTT
13 TRBJ2-7 many . TRBV10-3 CAISAEPAYEQYF TGTGCCATCAGTGCGGAACCGGCCTACGAGCAGTACTTC
15 TRBJ2-5 . . TRBV29-1 CSVENLFGLQETQYF TGCAGCGTTGAAAATCTGTTCGGACTTCAAGAGACCCAGTACTTC
17 TRBJ1-1 few . TRBV7-2 CASRHKGRFGSNTEAFF TGTGCCAGCAGGCACAAAGGCAGGTTCGGGAGTAACACTGAAGCTTTCTTT
13 TRBJ1-2 . . TRBV24-1 CATHPGQKTGYTF TGTGCCACACATCCGGGTCAAAAGACTGGCTACACCTTC
16 TRBJ2-7 once TRBD2 TRBV10-1 CAISGAMGLAGGEQYF TGTGCCATCAGTGGGGCGATGGGACTAGCGGGGGGCGAGCAGTACTTC
13 TRBJ1-2 . . TRBV20-1 CSAKSGPMNGYTF TGCAGTGCTAAGTCAGGCCCTATGAATGGCTACACCTTC
15 TRBJ1-6 . TRBD1 TRBV7-2 CASSIDRGSNSPLHF TGTGCCAGCAGCATTGACAGGGGCTCTAATTCACCCCTCCACTTT